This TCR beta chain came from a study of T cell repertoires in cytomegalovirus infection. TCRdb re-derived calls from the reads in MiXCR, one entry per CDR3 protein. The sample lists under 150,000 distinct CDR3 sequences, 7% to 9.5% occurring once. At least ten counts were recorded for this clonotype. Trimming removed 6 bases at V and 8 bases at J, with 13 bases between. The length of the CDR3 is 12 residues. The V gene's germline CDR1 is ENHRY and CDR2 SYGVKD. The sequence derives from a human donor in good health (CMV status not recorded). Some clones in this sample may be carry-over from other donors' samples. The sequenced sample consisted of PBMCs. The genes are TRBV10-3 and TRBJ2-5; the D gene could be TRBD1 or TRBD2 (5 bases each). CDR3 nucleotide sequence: TGTGCCATCAGCTGGGACGCCCAAACCCAGTACTTC. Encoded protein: CAISWDAQTQYF.